Below are 18 T cell receptor beta chains sequenced from a single sample in a study of cytomegalovirus exposure and HLA in healthy donors. Primers for the PCR totalled 60 Vbeta and 13 Jbeta. Repertoires were generated with immunoSEQ multiplex PCR, while TCRdb's copy carries only in-frame clones and drops some. This sample carries about 67,000 clones, with about 16% going to the ten biggest clones. Sequenced material: PBMCs. Source of these receptors: a boy younger than 18 in good health and CMV-seronegative.

The chain couples TRBV5-1 to TRBJ1-1, with 11 bases matching TRBD1. CDR3 size: 15 residues. The germline gives CDR1 SGHRS, CDR2 YFSETQ. V was pared by 4 bases and J by 2 bases, with 4 bases of the junction left unmatched. As DNA, the CDR3 is TGCGCCAGCAGCACGGGGACAGGGGGAAACACTGAAGCTTTCTTT. Its translation: CASSTGTGGNTEAFF. The whole variable domain, remainder taken from reference TRBV5-1 and TRBJ1-1, is KAGVTQTPRYLIKTRGQQVTLSCSPISGHRSVSWYQQTPGQGLQFLFEYFSETQRNKGNFPGRFSGRQFSNSRSEMNVSTLELGDSALYLCASSTGTGGNTEAFFGQGTRLTVV.

The CDR3 DNA reads TGTGCCAGCAGTTATACTAGCGGGAGTTCCTACAATGAGCAGTTCTTC. As protein: CASSYTSGSSYNEQFF. The V call is TRBV6-6, the J call TRBJ2-1; 11 nucleotides align to TRBD2. V dropped 3 bases and J dropped 1; count of bases not matched to a gene: 2. Germline loops: CDR1 MNHNY, CDR2 SVGAGI (reference sequence). The CDR3 length is 16 residues.

The genes are TRBV10-3 and TRBJ1-2; 11 positions match TRBD1. This CDR3 comprises 15 residues. Unmatched junction bases numbered 5, after V lost 4 bases and J lost 4 bases. Germline CDR1 reads ENHRY; CDR2 reads SYGVKD. The CDR3 nucleotides are TGTGCCATCAGTGCCGGGACAGGGGGTTTCTATGGCTACACCTTC. Its translation is CAISAGTGGFYGYTF.

The chain carries TRBV5-1 and TRBJ2-7; D not certain. The CDR3 runs 14 residues. With 0 bases removed from V and 4 bases from J, the gap between germline ends came to 11 bases. The V gene's germline CDR1 is SGHRS and CDR2 YFSETQ. The CDR3 is CASSLDFSAYEQYF. The CDR3 region has the DNA TGCGCCAGCAGCTTGGACTTCTCAGCGTACGAGCAGTACTTC.

The J gene is TRBJ2-1, the V gene TRBV6-4, with 7 positions matching TRBD1. Germline V gene sequence: CDR1 MRHNA, CDR2 SNTAGT. With V trimmed by 0 bases and J by 8 bases, 7 bases remained unmatched. The CDR3 is 15 residues long. As DNA, the CDR3 is TGTGCCAGCAGTGACTCGAGGGGGCTGGGCGATGAGCAGTTCTTC. Its translation is CASSDSRGLGDEQFF.

This chain uses TRBV19 with TRBJ1-4, with 7 bases that match TRBD1. Germline assignment: CDR1 LNHDA and CDR2 SQIVND (reference sequence). Germline trimming cut 6 bases from V and 10 bases from J; bases unmatched to any gene: 11. The CDR3 totals 14 residues. This CDR3 reads CASRTERQGRKLFF. The CDR3 region has the DNA TGTGCCAGTAGGACTGAACGACAGGGCCGAAAACTGTTTTTT.

The genes are TRBV6-1 and TRBJ2-7; 8 positions agree with TRBD2. CDR1 is MNHNS, CDR2 SASEGT, per germline. J was trimmed by 7 bases and V by 6 bases; bases with no gene match: 5. The CDR3 is 12 residues long. The CDR3 region is CASSIAGREQYF. The CDR3 DNA reads as TGTGCCAGCAGCATAGCGGGGAGGGAGCAGTACTTC.

This rearrangement joins TRBV11-2 to TRBJ1-1; D might be TRBD1 (6 bases). V lost 5 bases and J 11 bases, leaving 21 bases between the germline ends. Germline V gives CDR1 SGHAT, CDR2 FQNNGV. The CDR3 is 14 amino acids. In DNA form, the CDR3 reads TGTGCCAGCAGCGGGGGGAGGGGGTTTGATGCTGCTTTCTTT. Translated, it gives CASSGGRGFDAAFF.

The genes are TRBV27 and TRBJ2-7, with TRBD1 as a possible D gene (5 bases). This CDR3 has 14 residues. V was shortened by 6 bases and J by 6 bases, with 18 bases between the two germline ends. Germline V CDR1 and CDR2: MNHEY, SMNVEV (reference sequence). Written as DNA, the CDR3 is TGTGCCAGCAGACCCAAGGGCGCAGGGCGCGAGCAGTACTTC. Encoded protein: CASRPKGAGREQYF.

The chain uses TRBV25-1 and TRBJ1-5, with a weak D call TRBD1 (5 bases). CDR3 length equals 14 residues. The germline V and J ends were trimmed by 2 bases and 6 bases, with 11 bases remaining between them. Germline assignment: CDR1 MGHDK and CDR2 SYGVNS. CDR3 DNA: TGTGCCAGCAGTGAACAGGGACTTGGTCAGCCCCAGCATTTT. Amino acids: CASSEQGLGQPQHF.

V is TRBV11-2 and J is TRBJ2-2, with TRBD1 as a possible D gene (5 bases). This CDR3 has 14 residues. CDR1 and CDR2 (germline): SGHAT, FQNNGV. Trimming removed 10 bases at V and 1 base at J, with 13 bases between. The CDR3 bases are TGTGCCACCAAAGGACAAAGGAACACCGGGGAGCTGTTTTTT. Translated, it gives CATKGQRNTGELFF.

The chain links TRBV30 to TRBJ1-4, with D hard to call. V dropped 0 bases and J dropped 5 bases, with 10 bases sitting between them. The CDR3 has 14 residues. Germline CDR1 is GTSNPN and CDR2 is SVGIG (reference sequence). DNA for the CDR3: TGTGCCTGGAGTGTAATGGCAGGCAATGAAAAACTGTTTTTT. This gives the protein CAWSVMAGNEKLFF.

The genes are TRBV29-1 and TRBJ1-1; 7 nucleotides match TRBD1. The junction had 8 bases not matched to a gene; V was cut back by 5 bases and J by 2 bases. Germline CDR1 reads SQVTM; CDR2 reads ANQGSEA. The CDR3 contains 14 residues. The CDR3 reads CSVLGQRSNTEAFF. The CDR3 region has the DNA TGCAGCGTTTTGGGACAGAGATCAAACACTGAAGCTTTCTTT.

The chain carries TRBV4-2 and TRBJ1-1, with TRBD1 identical over 8 bases. The CDR3 runs to 13 residues. Germline V gene data show CDR1 as LGHNA and CDR2 as YNFKEQ. Trimming at V came to 4 bases and at J to 4 bases, leaving 2 bases not matched to a gene. The chain's CDR3 is CASSLTGGTEAFF. CDR3 bases: TGTGCCAGCAGCCTAACAGGGGGCACTGAAGCTTTCTTT.

The chain links TRBV13 to TRBJ2-3, with 13 bases fitting TRBD2. CDR1 and CDR2 from the germline V gene are PRHDT and FYEKMQ (reference sequence). This CDR3 has 22 residues. With V trimmed by 5 bases and J by 1 base, 21 bases remained unmatched. The CDR3 loop is CASSTGPGLAGKLPLGTDTQYF. DNA of the CDR3: TGTGCCAGCAGCACGGGTCCGGGACTAGCGGGAAAACTTCCTCTTGGCACAGATACGCAGTATTTT.

The rearrangement joins TRBV4-1 to TRBJ1-1; D perhaps matches TRBD1 (6 bases). Trimming left V 1 base short and J 8 bases short, with 17 bases between. The CDR3 length is 15 residues. Looked up from germline, CDR1 is MGHRA and CDR2 is YSYEKL. CDR3 bases: TGCGCCAGCAGCCAAGCTGCTGCTGGGACAAACGAAGCTTTCTTT. It codes for CASSQAAAGTNEAFF.

The rearrangement joins TRBV6-1 to TRBJ1-3; weak D call: TRBD1 (5 bases). V lost 4 bases and J lost 2, with 12 bases in between. In germline, CDR1 is MNHNS, CDR2 SASEGT. The length of the CDR3 is 15 residues. CDR3 loop: CASSGARAPGNTIYF. CDR3 nucleotide sequence: TGTGCCAGCAGTGGGGCCAGGGCCCCTGGAAACACCATATATTTT.

The chain recombines TRBV5-1 with TRBJ2-3; D is possibly TRBD2 (5 bases). The CDR3 totals 13 residues. In germline, CDR1 is SGHRS, CDR2 YFSETQ. The CDR3: CAASRSGTDTQYF. In DNA, the CDR3 is TGCGCAGCCTCCCGGAGCGGTACAGATACGCAGTATTTT.